The clone carrying this TCR beta chain appeared a few times. What it binds is unknown. The data were obtained in a study of T cell responses to AZD1222 COVID-19 vaccine. The study's findings and limits: There were vaccine-associated CD4 TCRs across spike, dominant at 160-218 and 743-854.

Clones were read by immunoSEQ multiplex PCR, and TCRdb kept only the in-frame ones, dropping some. This repertoire shows roughly 130,000 clones, approximately 90% found once; its top ten account for 1.5%. Between the trimmed V and J ends, which lost 5 bases and 1 base, there was a span of 12 bases. The CDR3 loop spans 14 amino acids. The germline V gene has CDR1 LNHDA and CDR2 SQIVND (reference sequence). V is TRBV19 and J is TRBJ2-7; D perhaps matches TRBD1 (5 bases). This sample comprised peripheral blood, obtained on day 0 of AZD1222 vaccination. This clonotype originated in an adult in good health. The CDR3 region is CASSDQGLSYEQYF. The CDR3 nucleotides read TGTGCCAGTAGTGACCAGGGTCTTTCCTACGAGCAGTACTTC.